This TCR beta chain was captured by sequencing in a study of T cells after yellow fever vaccination (dated by TCRdb to between 2018 and 2021). Study-wide context: The SMART-Seq v4 Ultra Low Input RNA kit was used to prepare libraries from fractions with low cell numbers. Blood was drawn at multiple timepoints before and after primary and secondary immunization, with bulk PBMC replicates and cell subsets isolated. To track T-cell clones before and after primary and booster YFV17D yellow fever vaccination, bulk TCR alpha and beta repertoires were sequenced longitudinally. Two healthy male donors, one aged 18 to 30 and one aged 30 to 39 years, were included in the cohort. What the work shows at the level of the full study, not this receptor alone: The study included only two donors, which limits how far the findings can be generalized. The secondary T-cell response was weaker than the primary response but faster, peaking on day 5 instead of day 15. A small share of clonotypes was detected in both CD4 and CD8 compartments, with the overlap likely arising from convergent recombination. FACS-sorted repertoires could contain abundant contaminating clonotypes from the bulk population, so computational filtering was required. After the booster, most clones that had expanded after primary vaccination were detected again (about 97% of CD4 and more than 80% of CD8), suggesting broad maintenance of memory.

The trim is 2 bases for V and 3 bases for J, with a gap of 8 bases between the germline ends. The CDR3 covers 14 residues, taking in both the cysteine and the phenylalanine. Only CDR3 DNA remains: 42 bases, in frame from the first base. Per the germline V gene, KGHDR is the CDR1 and SFDVKD is the CDR2. This clonotype was observed at least ten times. No cognate antigen has been identified for it. No qualities accompany the bases; no much larger clone lies one base away. Synthesis of TCR cDNA relied on 5'RACE template switching, a step that introduced a universal primer site along with unique molecular identifiers. Priming of cDNA synthesis was performed from both the TCR alpha and TCR beta constant segments. Libraries were amplified in two PCR steps, with sample barcodes and sequencing adapters added in the second step. Sequencing of libraries was done on Illumina HiSeq 2500 (2x100 bp) or NovaSeq (2x150 bp). On the authors' methods: Demultiplexing of reads and collapsing into UMI consensus sequences were performed with MIGEC, and V(D)J alignment was carried out with MiXCR. Clonotypes responding to the vaccine were identified with edgeR on replicate PBMC samples, with the criteria of FDR below 0.01 and a log2 fold change above 5 up to day 15. CD4 or CD8 identity was assigned to each bulk clonotype according to whether the clonotype was present at higher abundance in the sequenced CD4 repertoire or the sequenced CD8 repertoire. TCRdb reworked the public reads: Q25 trimming with fastp, MiXCR clone assembly, productive beta chains retained. Here each entry gathers all rows of one CDR3 protein and keeps the most common genes and DNA. The V and J calls shown here were made by TCRdb, not taken from the authors' results. For this sample the table gives about 120,000 distinct CDR3 sequences, of which 6.5% to 9% were detected only once. 25% of the sample is held by the ten biggest clonotypes.

Explained via the paper, the treatment or condition label denotes: live attenuated yellow fever vaccine strain. PBMCs were isolated from peripheral blood using a standard Ficoll-Paque protocol. Dynabeads CD4 and CD8 positive selection kits were used to isolate the CD4 and CD8 T-cell fractions. TriZol was used to extract RNA from bulk PBMCs, CD4 and CD8 fractions, and dextramer-positive and dextramer-negative fractions. The material sequenced was CD8+ T cells sorted from PBMCs, taken 45 days after the yellow fever booster vaccination. The sequence came from a man aged 30 to 39 who received the YFV17D yellow fever vaccine. Here the chain combines TRBV24-1 and TRBJ2-3; TRBD1 is a possible D gene, resting on 6 matching bases. DNA sequence: TGTGCCACCAGTGATTGGACAGTAACAGATACGCAGTATTTT. This is translated as CATSDWTVTDTQYF.